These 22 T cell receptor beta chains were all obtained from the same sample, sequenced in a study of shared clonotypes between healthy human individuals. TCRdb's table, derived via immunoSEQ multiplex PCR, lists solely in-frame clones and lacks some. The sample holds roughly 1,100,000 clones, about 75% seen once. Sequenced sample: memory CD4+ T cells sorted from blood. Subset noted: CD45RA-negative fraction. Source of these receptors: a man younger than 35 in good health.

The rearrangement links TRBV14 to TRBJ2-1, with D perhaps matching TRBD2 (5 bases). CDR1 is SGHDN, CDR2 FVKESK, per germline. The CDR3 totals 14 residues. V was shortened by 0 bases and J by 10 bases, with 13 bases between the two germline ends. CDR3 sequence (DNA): TGTGCCAGCAGCCAAGATGCTAGCTTTGCCGAGCAGTTCTTC. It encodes CASSQDASFAEQFF.

The CDR3 reads CASSDKGAVNEKLFF. In DNA, the CDR3 is TGTGCCAGCAGTGACAAAGGGGCCGTTAATGAAAAACTGTTTTTT. V usage is TRBV6-1 and J usage is TRBJ1-4; D may be TRBD1 (5 bases). The germline gives CDR1 MNHNS, CDR2 SASEGT. The V gene lost 3 bases and the J gene lost 4 bases, with 12 bases spanning the gap. The CDR3 is 15 residues long.

Here the CDR3 reads CASSLPLGQGGDSPLHF. CDR3 coding DNA: TGTGCCAGCAGTTTACCACTTGGACAGGGAGGTGATTCACCCCTCCACTTT. The chain links TRBV28 to TRBJ1-6; 8 bases line up with TRBD1. CDR1 and CDR2 (germline): MDHEN, SYDVKM. The CDR3 has 17 amino acids. With 2 bases clipped from V and 8 bases from J, the junction kept 11 bases outside the gene matches.

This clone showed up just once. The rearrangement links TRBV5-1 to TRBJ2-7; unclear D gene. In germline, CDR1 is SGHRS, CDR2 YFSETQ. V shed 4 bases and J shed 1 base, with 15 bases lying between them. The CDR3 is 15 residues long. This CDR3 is CASSPVGGNSYEQYF. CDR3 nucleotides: TGCGCCAGCAGCCCTGTAGGCGGAAATTCCTACGAGCAGTACTTC.

The CDR3: CASSFTPGSADTQYF. The CDR3 DNA is TGTGCCAGCAGTTTTACCCCAGGGTCTGCAGATACGCAGTATTTT. V gene TRBV6-6 combines with J gene TRBJ2-3; weak D call: TRBD1 (5 bases). This CDR3 contains 15 residues. From germline, CDR1 is MNHNY and CDR2 SVGAGI (reference sequence). V lost 4 bases, J lost 4 bases, and 15 bases lay in between.

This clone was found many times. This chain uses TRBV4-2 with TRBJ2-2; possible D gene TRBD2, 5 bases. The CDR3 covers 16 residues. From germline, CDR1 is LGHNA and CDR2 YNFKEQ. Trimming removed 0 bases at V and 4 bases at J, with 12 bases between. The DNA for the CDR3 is TGTGCCAGCAGCCAAGAGATGGGCGGGCTCACCGGGGAGCTGTTTTTT. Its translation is CASSQEMGGLTGELFF.

The CDR3 sequence is CASRSQAAYGYTF. CDR3 in DNA: TGTGCCAGTAGGAGTCAGGCAGCCTATGGCTACACCTTC. V is TRBV19 and J is TRBJ1-2; no definite D call. Per the germline V gene, CDR1 is LNHDA and CDR2 is SQIVND (reference sequence). The CDR3 length is 13 residues. Trimming pared 6 bases from V and 4 bases from J, leaving 12 bases between.

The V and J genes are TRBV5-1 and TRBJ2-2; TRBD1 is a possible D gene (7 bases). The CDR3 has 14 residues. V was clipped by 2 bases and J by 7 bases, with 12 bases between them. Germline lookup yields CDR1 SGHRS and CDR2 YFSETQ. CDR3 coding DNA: TGCGCCAGCAGCTTCGGAGGGGGCAACGGGGAGCTGTTTTTT. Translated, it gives CASSFGGGNGELFF.

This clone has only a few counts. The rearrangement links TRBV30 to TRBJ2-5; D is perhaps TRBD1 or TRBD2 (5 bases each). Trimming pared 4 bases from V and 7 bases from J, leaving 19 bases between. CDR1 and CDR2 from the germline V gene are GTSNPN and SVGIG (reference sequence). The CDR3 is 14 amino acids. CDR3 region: CAWNLGPREGTQYF. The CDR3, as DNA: TGTGCCTGGAATTTGGGACCACGCGAAGGGACCCAGTACTTC.

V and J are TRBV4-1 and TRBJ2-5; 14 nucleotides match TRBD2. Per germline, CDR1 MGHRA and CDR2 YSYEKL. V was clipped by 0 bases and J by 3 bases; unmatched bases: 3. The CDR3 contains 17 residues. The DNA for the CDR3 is TGCGCCAGCAGCCAAGACCGGGGACTAGCGGGAGAAGAGACCCAGTACTTC. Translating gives CASSQDRGLAGEETQYF.

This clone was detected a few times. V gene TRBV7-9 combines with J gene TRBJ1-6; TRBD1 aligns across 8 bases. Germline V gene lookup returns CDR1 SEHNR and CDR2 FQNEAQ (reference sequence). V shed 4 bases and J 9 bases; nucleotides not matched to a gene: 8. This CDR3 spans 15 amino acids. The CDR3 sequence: CASSSGQGGGSPLHF. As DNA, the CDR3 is TGTGCCAGCAGCTCTGGACAGGGAGGAGGTTCACCCCTCCACTTT.

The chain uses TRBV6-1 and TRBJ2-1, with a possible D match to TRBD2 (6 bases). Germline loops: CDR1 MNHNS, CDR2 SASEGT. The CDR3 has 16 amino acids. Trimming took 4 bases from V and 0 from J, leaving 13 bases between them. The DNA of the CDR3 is TGTGCCAGCAGTGCTAGCGTCCCGTTCTCCTACAATGAGCAGTTCTTC. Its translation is CASSASVPFSYNEQFF.

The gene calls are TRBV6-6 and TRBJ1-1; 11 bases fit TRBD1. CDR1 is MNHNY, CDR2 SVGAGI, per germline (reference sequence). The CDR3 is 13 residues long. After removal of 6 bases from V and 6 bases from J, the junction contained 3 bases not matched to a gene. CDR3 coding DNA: TGTGCCAGCAGACAGGACAGGGGGCCTGAAGCTTTCTTT. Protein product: CASRQDRGPEAFF.

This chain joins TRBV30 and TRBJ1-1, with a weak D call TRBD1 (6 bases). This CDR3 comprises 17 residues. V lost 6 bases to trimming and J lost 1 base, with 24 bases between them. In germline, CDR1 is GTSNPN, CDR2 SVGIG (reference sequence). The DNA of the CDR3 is TGTGCCTGCCCTTCGGGGGGGCGTCGAGGATCGAACACTGAAGCTTTCTTT. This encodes CACPSGGRRGSNTEAFF. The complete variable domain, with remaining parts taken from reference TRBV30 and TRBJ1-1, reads SQTIHQWPATLVQPVGSPLSLECTVEGTSNPNLYWYRQAAGRGLQLLFYSVGIGQISSEVPQNLSASRPQDRQFILSSKKLLLSDSGFYLCACPSGGRRGSNTEAFFGQGTRLTVV.

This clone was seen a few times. CDR3: CSASEGSSGNTIYF. The DNA for the CDR3 is TGCAGCGCCTCGGAGGGGAGCTCTGGAAACACCATATATTTT. This chain joins TRBV29-1 and TRBJ1-3; a possible D gene is TRBD1 (5 bases). CDR3 length: 14 residues. Germline V gives CDR1 SQVTM, CDR2 ANQGSEA. Trimming left V 7 bases short and J 0 bases short, with 13 bases between.

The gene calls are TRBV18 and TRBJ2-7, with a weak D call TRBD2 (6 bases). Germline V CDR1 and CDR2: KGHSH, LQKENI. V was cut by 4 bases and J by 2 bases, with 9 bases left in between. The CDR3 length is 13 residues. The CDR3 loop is CASSLAGTYEQYF. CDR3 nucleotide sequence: TGTGCCAGCTCACTTGCGGGGACCTACGAGCAGTACTTC.

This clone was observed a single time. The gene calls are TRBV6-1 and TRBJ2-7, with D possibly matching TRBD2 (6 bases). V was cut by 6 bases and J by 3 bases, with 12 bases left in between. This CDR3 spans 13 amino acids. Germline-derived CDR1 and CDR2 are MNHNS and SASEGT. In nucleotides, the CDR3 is TGTGCCAGCAGCCCTCCGGGGGTCTACGAGCAGTACTTC. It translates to CASSPPGVYEQYF.

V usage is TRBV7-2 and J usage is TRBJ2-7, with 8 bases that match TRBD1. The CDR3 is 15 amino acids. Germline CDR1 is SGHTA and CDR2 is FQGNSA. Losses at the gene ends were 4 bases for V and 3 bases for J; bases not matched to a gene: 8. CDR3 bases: TGTGCCAGCAGCTGGAAGCCAGGGGGCGGCTACGAGCAGTACTTC. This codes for CASSWKPGGGYEQYF. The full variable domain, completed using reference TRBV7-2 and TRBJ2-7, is GAGVSQSPSNKVTEKGKDVELRCDPISGHTALYWYRQSLGQGLEFLIYFQGNSAPDKSGLPSDRFSAERTGGSVSTLTIQRTQQEDSAVYLCASSWKPGGGYEQYFGPGTRLTVT.

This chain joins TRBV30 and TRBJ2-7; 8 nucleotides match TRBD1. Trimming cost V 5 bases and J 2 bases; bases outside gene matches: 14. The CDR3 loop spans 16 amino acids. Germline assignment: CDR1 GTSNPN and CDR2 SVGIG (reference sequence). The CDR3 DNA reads TGTGCCTGGGGTAAAAGTCTCCGGGACAGGACCTACGAGCAGTACTTC. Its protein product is CAWGKSLRDRTYEQYF.

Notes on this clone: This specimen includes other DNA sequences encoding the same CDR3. In nucleotides, the CDR3 is TGTGCCAGCTCACTGGGACAGACGAACTACGAGCAGTACTTC. Translating it yields CASSLGQTNYEQYF. This rearrangement joins TRBV18 to TRBJ2-7, with 7 bases matching TRBD1. This CDR3 is built from 14 residues. Trimming removed 4 bases from V and 3 bases from J; junction bases left unmatched: 6. CDR1 is KGHSH, CDR2 LQKENI, per germline.

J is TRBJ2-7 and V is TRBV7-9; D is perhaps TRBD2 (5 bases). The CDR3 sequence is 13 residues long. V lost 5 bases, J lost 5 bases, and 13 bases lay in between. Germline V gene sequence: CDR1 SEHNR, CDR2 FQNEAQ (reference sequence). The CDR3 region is CASSLAGKDEQYF. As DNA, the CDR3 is TGTGCCAGCAGCCTCGCCGGGAAGGACGAGCAGTACTTC.

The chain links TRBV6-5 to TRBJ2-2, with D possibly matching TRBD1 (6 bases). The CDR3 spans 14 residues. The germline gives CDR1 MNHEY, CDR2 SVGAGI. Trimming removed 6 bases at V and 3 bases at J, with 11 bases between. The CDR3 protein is CASRSSGDTGELFF. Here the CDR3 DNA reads TGTGCCAGCAGATCATCAGGGGACACCGGGGAGCTGTTTTTT.